The rows below give T cell receptor beta chains drawn from one sample of a study of sequential checkpoint blockade in melanoma. The table came from immunoSEQ multiplex PCR; TCRdb's copy has only in-frame clones and leaves some out. The repertoire holds around 20,000 clones, with 75% to 85% as singletons. Sequenced material: CD8+ T cells sorted from blood (inferred from file names), taken from a patient given nivolumab and ipilimumab in sequence. The receptors stem from a human donor with melanoma. Both conserved end residues are part of each CDR3. The order of the fields is J gene, D gene, clone size, V gene, CDR3 protein, CDR3 DNA. The D gene is left open where the match is weak. Not every row has a clone size; where given, it reads once, few, many or a size class.

TRBJ2-7 TRBD1 - TRBV6-6 CASTTDRGAEQYF TGTGCCAGCACCACGGACAGGGGTGCCGAGCAGTACTTC
TRBJ2-7 - - TRBV5-1 CASSLAEESSSYEQYF TGCGCCAGCAGCTTGGCCGAAGAGAGTAGCTCCTACGAGCAGTACTTC
TRBJ2-7 - few TRBV7-1 CASSLEAGHYEQYF TGTGCCAGCAGCTTGGAGGCAGGCCACTACGAGCAGTACTTC
TRBJ1-6 - - TRBV4-2 CASSQDEGRSYNSPLHF TGTGCCAGCAGCCAAGATGAGGGTCGCTCCTATAATTCACCCCTCCACTTT
TRBJ1-1 - once TRBV6-5 CASSYSAGNTEAFF TGTGCCAGCAGTTACTCAGCAGGGAACACTGAAGCTTTCTTT
TRBJ2-7 - - TRBV11-2 CASSLELYYEQYF TGTGCCAGCAGCTTAGAACTATACTACGAGCAGTACTTC
TRBJ2-7 - - TRBV6-5 CASSYRNRVDEQYF TGTGCCAGCAGTTACCGAAACAGAGTCGACGAGCAGTACTTC
TRBJ1-5 - - TRBV19 CASGGLSTQPQHF TGTGCCAGCGGAGGGCTGAGTACTCAGCCCCAGCATTTT
TRBJ1-2 TRBD1 - TRBV11-2 CASRDDRDYGYTF TGTGCCAGCAGGGACGACAGGGACTATGGCTACACCTTC
TRBJ2-7 TRBD1 - TRBV10-3 CATGQVSYEQYF TGTGCCACCGGACAGGTCTCCTACGAGCAGTACTTC
TRBJ2-7 TRBD2 - TRBV15 CATSRIGTSGSYEQYF TGTGCCACCAGCAGAATCGGGACTAGCGGGTCCTACGAGCAGTACTTC
TRBJ2-7 TRBD1 - TRBV7-9 CASSHGQGVRYEQYF TGTGCCAGCAGCCACGGACAGGGGGTTAGGTACGAGCAGTACTTC
TRBJ2-5 - - TRBV7-2 CASSYDSEETQYF TGTGCCAGCAGCTACGACAGTGAGGAGACCCAGTACTTC
TRBJ2-6 - - TRBV30 CAWSAFPLARVSGANVLTF TGTGCCTGGAGTGCCTTCCCCCTAGCACGGGTCTCTGGGGCCAACGTCCTGACTTTC
TRBJ2-7 TRBD1 - TRBV4-3 CASSPQQGDYEQYF TGCGCCAGCAGCCCTCAACAGGGGGACTACGAGCAGTACTTC
TRBJ1-5 TRBD1 - TRBV2 CASTEDAAGGIYEPQHF TGTGCCAGCACCGAAGACGCGGCAGGGGGGATTTATGAGCCCCAGCATTTT
TRBJ2-7 TRBD2 medium-sized TRBV2 CASSPTSTSGLTYEQYF TGTGCCAGCAGTCCCACCTCGACTAGCGGATTAACCTACGAGCAGTACTTC